This TCR beta chain was sequenced in a study of blood T cells in healthy people across ages. A note on this clonotype: The antigen remains unidentified.

Each sample had at least 7 million PBMCs isolated. Findings of the study overall: When set beside aged donors, long-lived donors presented more naive CD4+ cells and higher diversity.

For the second PCR, which ran for roughly 7 to 11 cycles, a sample-barcoded 5' primer and a J-beta primer mix were used. Every cDNA was tagged by a template-switch adaptor with 12 random nucleotides. TCRdb re-called the 5' RACE reads with MiXCR, one entry per CDR3 protein. The sample holds fewer than 650,000 distinct CDR3 sequences, about 27% seen once. This CDR3 spans 15 amino acids. V gave up 9 bases and J gave up 1 base; unmatched junction bases: 9. Germline V lookup: CDR1 SGDLS, CDR2 YYNGEE. The data also belong to a second study, concerning T cells of mothers and their children. That study adds: Three healthy Caucasian mothers, along with their six children, served as the donors.

The sequence came from a boy aged 2-9 years in good health. V is TRBV9 and J is TRBJ2-1, with 8 nucleotides matching TRBD2. Sequenced input: blood. The chain's CDR3 is CATASAGESYNEQFF. The CDR3, as DNA: TGTGCCACCGCCTCAGCGGGAGAGTCCTACAATGAGCAGTTCTTC.